A single sample is the source of the 18 T cell receptor beta chains below, sequenced in a study of blood T cell repertoires in COVID-19 (dated by TCRdb to 2018 to 2020). Libraries were constructed by the immunoSEQ multiplex PCR assay. TCRdb limited this immuneACCESS table to in-frame rearrangements with V and J called. A share of clones is missing; checked studies link under half to unresolved V genes, and the rest is unexplained. In this sample the table shows 55,000 to 85,000 clones, 70% to 85% of which occur a single time. The top ten clonotypes cover more than 0.7% of the sample. The specimen sequenced was peripheral blood. Receptors were obtained from a woman between 65 and 79 years old with acute or convalescent COVID-19.

This chain uses TRBV11-2 with TRBJ2-5; 8 bases map to TRBD2. After removal of 5 bases from V and 3 bases from J, the junction contained 8 bases not matched to a gene. Germline V gene lookup returns CDR1 SGHAT and CDR2 FQNNGV. There are 15 residues in the CDR3. The CDR3 loop reads CASSPRGGGEETQYF. For the CDR3, the DNA is TGTGCCAGCAGCCCCCGGGGGGGCGGGGAAGAGACCCAGTACTTC.

The rearrangement joins TRBV6-2 or TRBV6-3 to TRBJ2-3, with D tentatively TRBD1 (5 bases). CDR1 is MNHEY and CDR2 is SVGEGT in the germline V gene. CDR3 size: 17 residues. Trimming removed 0 bases at V and 2 bases at J, with 15 bases between. The CDR3 is CASSYSIGQFSTDTQYF. The DNA of the CDR3 is TGTGCCAGCAGTTACTCGATCGGACAATTTTCCACAGATACGCAGTATTTT.

The V and J genes are TRBV10-1 and TRBJ2-3, with no clear D. Between the trimmed V and J ends, which lost 0 bases and 4 bases, there was a span of 8 bases. CDR1 and CDR2 (germline): WNHNN, SYGVQD (reference sequence). The CDR3 has 14 residues. In DNA form, the CDR3 reads TGCGCCAGCAGTGAGTCTTCCCGGGCAGATACGCAGTATTTT. Its protein is CASSESSRADTQYF.

V is TRBV12-3 or TRBV12-4 and J is TRBJ1-2; D is possibly TRBD1 (5 bases). This CDR3 spans 12 amino acids. The V gene lost 5 bases and the J gene lost 10 bases, with 14 bases spanning the gap. DNA for the CDR3: TGTGCCAGCAGTCGTCAGGGTTCTGCCTACACCTTC. Residues: CASSRQGSAYTF.

The V gene is TRBV5-5, the J gene TRBJ1-2; D not certain. V dropped 4 bases and J dropped 12 bases, with 16 bases sitting between them. CDR3 length equals 12 residues. Germline V gene lookup returns CDR1 SGHKS and CDR2 YYEKEE (reference sequence). The CDR3 is CASSPLDGGDTF. DNA of the CDR3: TGTGCCAGCAGCCCCCTGGACGGAGGTGACACCTTC.

This clone showed up just a few times. The chain combines TRBV7-9 with TRBJ1-1; D gene uncertain. Trimming left V 0 bases short and J 7 bases short, with 6 bases between. Germline values: CDR1 SEHNR, CDR2 FQNEAQ (reference sequence). There are 12 residues in the CDR3. CDR3 bases: TGTGCCAGCAGCTTAGCTTACAATGAAGCTTTCTTT. It is translated as CASSLAYNEAFF.

The chain is built from TRBV7-9 and TRBJ2-5; D remains ambiguous. CDR1 SEHNR and CDR2 FQNEAQ come from the germline V gene (reference sequence). Between the trimmed V and J ends, which lost 1 base and 0 bases, there was a span of 6 bases. The CDR3 is made up of 14 amino acids. The CDR3 DNA follows: TGTGCCAGCAGCTTAGTCCAGGACCAAGAGACCCAGTACTTC. It encodes CASSLVQDQETQYF.

The V call is TRBV3-1 (or the pseudogene TRBV3-2), the J call TRBJ2-3; 10 nucleotides match TRBD2. This CDR3 has 18 residues. V gave up 0 bases and J gave up 5 bases; unmatched junction bases: 11. Per the germline V gene, CDR1 is LGHDT and CDR2 is YNNKEL (reference sequence). The CDR3 DNA reads as TGTGCCAGCAGCCAAGATCCGACCTGGACTAGCGGCCAAGATACGCAGTATTTT. Encoded protein: CASSQDPTWTSGQDTQYF.

This chain links TRBV10-1 with TRBJ2-3, with 7 bases aligning to TRBD2. V trimming: 4 bases; J trimming: 0 bases; junction bases outside the gene matches: 7. Per the germline V gene, CDR1 is WNHNN and CDR2 is SYGVQD (reference sequence). CDR3 length: 16 amino acids. Here the CDR3 reads CASSGLADTSTDTQYF. CDR3 nucleotide sequence: TGCGCCAGCAGTGGACTAGCCGACACTAGCACAGATACGCAGTATTTT.

This clone was counted a single time. The chain recombines TRBV7-2 with TRBJ2-2; D remains ambiguous. The germline CDR1 and CDR2 sequences are SGHTA and FQGNSA. The CDR3 contains 14 residues. Trimming pared 2 bases from V and 2 bases from J, leaving 6 bases between. The CDR3 DNA reads as TGTGCCAGCAGCTTAAATATCAACACCGGGGAGCTGTTTTTT. Translating gives CASSLNINTGELFF.

This clone appeared a single time. This rearrangement joins TRBV29-1 to TRBJ1-2, with 8 bases fitting TRBD1. J lost 4 bases, V lost 3 bases, and 7 bases had no gene match. The CDR3 runs to 14 residues. CDR1 SQVTM and CDR2 ANQGSEA come from the germline V gene. CDR3 protein: CSVDGDRRLYGYTF. CDR3 DNA sequence: TGCAGCGTTGATGGGGACAGGCGACTCTATGGCTACACCTTC. Full variable domain (outside the CDR3, taken from reference TRBV29-1 and TRBJ1-2): SAVISQKPSRDICQRGTSLTIQCQVDSQVTMMFWYRQQPGQSLTLIATANQGSEATYESGFVIDKFPISRPNLTFSTLTVSNMSPEDSSIYLCSVDGDRRLYGYTFGSGTRLTVV.

The chain uses TRBV29-1 and TRBJ2-2, with 10 nucleotides matching TRBD2. Per the germline V gene, CDR1 is SQVTM and CDR2 is ANQGSEA. Trimming cost V 4 bases and J 6 bases; bases outside gene matches: 11. There are 16 residues in the CDR3. The CDR3 coding sequence is TGCAGCGTTGTTCTAGCGGGAGCGTGGGGCGCCGGGGAGCTGTTTTTT. Translated: CSVVLAGAWGAGELFF.

The chain employs TRBV3-1 (or the pseudogene TRBV3-2) and TRBJ2-7, with 14 bases aligning to TRBD2. The CDR3 sequence is 17 residues long. Per germline, CDR1 LGHDT and CDR2 YNNKEL (reference sequence). With 3 bases clipped from V and 2 bases from J, the junction kept 6 bases outside the gene matches. The CDR3 loop is CASSQPGLAGVPYEQYF. The DNA of the CDR3 is TGTGCCAGCAGCCAGCCGGGACTAGCGGGAGTTCCCTACGAGCAGTACTTC.

The V gene is TRBV9, the J gene TRBJ1-4, with 8 bases matching TRBD1. The CDR3 runs 15 residues. V dropped 0 bases and J dropped 3; count of bases not matched to a gene: 1. Germline-derived CDR1 and CDR2 are SGDLS and YYNGEE. CDR3 loop: CASSVGQGSNEKLFF. Here the CDR3 DNA reads TGTGCCAGCAGCGTAGGACAGGGGTCTAATGAAAAACTGTTTTTT. Drawing the rest from reference TRBV9 and TRBJ1-4, the complete variable domain is DSGVTQTPKHLITATGQRVTLRCSPRSGDLSVYWYQQSLDQGLQFLIQYYNGEERAKGNILERFSAQQFPDLHSELNLSSLELGDSALYFCASSVGQGSNEKLFFGSGTQLSVL.

The chain is built from TRBV19 and TRBJ2-2; D possibly corresponds to TRBD2 (5 bases). Germline V gene lookup returns CDR1 LNHDA and CDR2 SQIVND (reference sequence). Trimming took off 4 bases at V and 5 bases at J, with 11 bases between the two ends. The CDR3 runs 14 residues. The CDR3 is CASSSTRDTGELFF. DNA of the CDR3: TGTGCCAGTAGTAGTACGAGGGATACCGGGGAGCTGTTTTTT.

The V and J genes are TRBV7-2 and TRBJ1-6; D remains ambiguous. Germline CDR1 SGHTA, CDR2 FQGNSA. The V gene lost 5 bases and the J gene lost 7 bases, with 18 bases spanning the gap. The CDR3 is 16 amino acids. CDR3 in amino acids: CASSISEPRPNSPLHF. Here the CDR3 DNA reads TGTGCCAGCAGCATTAGCGAGCCAAGACCCAATTCACCCCTCCACTTT.

The V gene is TRBV30, the J gene TRBJ2-2, with D maybe TRBD1 (5 bases). V was trimmed by 4 bases and J by 0 bases, leaving 9 bases between them. The CDR3 loop spans 14 amino acids. Per the germline V gene, CDR1 is GTSNPN and CDR2 is SVGIG (reference sequence). Here the CDR3 DNA reads TGTGCCTGGAATTACAGGCCGAACACCGGGGAGCTGTTTTTT. Its translation: CAWNYRPNTGELFF.

The chain couples TRBV19 to TRBJ1-1, with a tentative D call TRBD1 (6 bases). Germline V gene data show CDR1 as LNHDA and CDR2 as SQIVND (reference sequence). Trimming cost V 7 bases and J 5 bases, with 17 bases left between them. This CDR3 contains 14 residues. The CDR3 DNA reads as TGTGCCAGTACCCCTGACAGGAGCCTGACTGAAGCTTTCTTT. Translated, it gives CASTPDRSLTEAFF.